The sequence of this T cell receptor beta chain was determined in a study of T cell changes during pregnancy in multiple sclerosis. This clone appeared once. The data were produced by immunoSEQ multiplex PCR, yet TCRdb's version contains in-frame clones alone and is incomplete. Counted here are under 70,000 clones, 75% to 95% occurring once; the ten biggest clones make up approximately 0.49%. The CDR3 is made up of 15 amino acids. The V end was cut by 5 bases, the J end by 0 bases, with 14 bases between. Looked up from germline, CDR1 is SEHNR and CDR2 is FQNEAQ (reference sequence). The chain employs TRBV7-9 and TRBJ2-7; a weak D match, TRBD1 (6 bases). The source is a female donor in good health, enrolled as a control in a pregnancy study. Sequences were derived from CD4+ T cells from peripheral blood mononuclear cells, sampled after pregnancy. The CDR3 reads CASSPGQFLSYEQYF. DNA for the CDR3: TGTGCCAGCAGCCCAGGACAGTTTCTCTCCTACGAGCAGTACTTC.